This TCR beta chain was obtained from a study of T cell responses to AZD1222 COVID-19 vaccine. In regard to this clone: Its antigen is not known.

The CDR3 covers 11 residues. The germline CDR1 and CDR2 sequences are DFQATT and SNEGSKA (reference sequence). TCRdb's table, derived via immunoSEQ multiplex PCR, lists solely in-frame clones and lacks some. The sample lists about 200,000 clones; roughly 92% were seen once. Study results and caveats: Repertoire collection took place solely once the T cell response had peaked. Clonal diversity may have been underestimated in mostly white British donors.

The genes are TRBV20-1 and TRBJ1-1; the D is unclear. This TCR came from an adult in good health. The specimen was peripheral blood, collected on day 0 of AZD1222 vaccination. In DNA, the CDR3 is TGCAGCGTTCCCAGAAACACTGAAGCTTTCTTT. This sequence encodes CSVPRNTEAFF.